The entry below describes one T cell receptor beta chain. The antigen remains unidentified. The data originate from a study of blood T cells in healthy people across ages. The authors ran a second PCR of about 6 to 11 cycles using a sample-barcoded 5' primer and a J-beta primer mix. A tag from a template-switch adaptor with 12 random nucleotides marked each cDNA molecule. TCRdb independently ran MiXCR on the 5' RACE reads; one entry per CDR3 protein. The table lists fewer than 1,000,000 distinct CDR3 sequences, about 45% of them singletons. This CDR3 region has 14 residues. The V gene's germline CDR1 is SGHTA and CDR2 FQGNSA. V lost 3 bases to trimming and J lost 5 bases, with 13 bases between them. Notes on the study in general: PBMC samples, being unsorted, prevented any conclusive comparison of naive and antigen-experienced cells. While age rose, TCR beta diversity per million T cells dropped in a roughly linear way. Naive T cell percentage showed a strong correlation with TCR beta diversity.

This chain links TRBV7-2 with TRBJ1-2; maybe TRBD1 (5 bases). The receptor was derived from a man older than 75 in good health. Sample: blood. The CDR3 region is CASSFDRAEYGYTF. The CDR3 DNA follows: TGTGCCAGCAGCTTCGACAGAGCAGAGTATGGCTACACCTTC. Based on the CDR3 plus reference TRBV7-2 and TRBJ1-2, the full variable domain is GAGVSQSPSNKVTEKGKDVELRCDPISGHTALYWYRQSLGQGLEFLIYFQGNSAPDKSGLPSDRFSAERTGGSVSTLTIQRTQQEDSAVYLCASSFDRAEYGYTFGSGTRLTVV.